This note documents a single TCR beta chain sequence. The time point denotes: newly diagnosed GD, antithyroid drugs for less than 3 months. From PBMCs, RNA was extracted and then used to make the TCR library. CDR3 length equals 14 residues. V lost 7 bases and J lost 7; bases outside the gene matches: 6. Germline V gene data show CDR1 as MNHNS and CDR2 as SASEGT. This entry comes from a study of regulatory T cells in long-lasting Graves disease. TCR beta libraries were built with iRepertoire HTBI primers and Arm-PCR of CDR3 regions. A single record per CDR3 protein comes from TCRdb applying MiXCR to the multiplex PCR reads. This table holds hundreds of thousands of distinct CDR3 sequences, 15% to 18% found once.

Material: peripheral blood mononuclear cells (PBMCs), obtained at new diagnosis, from a patient treated with antithyroid drugs. This TCR came from a female donor with Graves disease. This chain uses TRBV6-1 with TRBJ2-1, with 11 bases aligning to TRBD2. The DNA of the CDR3 is TGTGCCAGCACAATACTAGCGGGAGTTAATGAGCAGTTCTTC. Its translation: CASTILAGVNEQFF.